One and the same sample provided the 7 T cell receptor beta chains below, sequenced in a study of cytomegalovirus exposure and HLA in healthy donors. The PCR contained 60 Vbeta and 13 Jbeta primers. Produced via immunoSEQ multiplex PCR; TCRdb's table is partial and in-frame only. The sample includes 160,000 or so clones, 70% to 85% of them seen just once. Material: PBMCs. The receptor source for this set is a male donor in good health and CMV-seronegative.

This chain uses TRBV7-9 with TRBJ1-5; 8 nucleotides line up with TRBD1. Germline V gene data show CDR1 as SEHNR and CDR2 as FQNEAQ (reference sequence). V gave up 3 bases and J gave up 3 bases; unmatched junction bases: 10. The CDR3 is made up of 17 amino acids. The CDR3 protein is CASSFEPRQGFNQPQHF. The CDR3 nucleotides read TGTGCCAGCAGCTTCGAACCTAGACAGGGGTTCAATCAGCCCCAGCATTTT. Variable domain in full (rest from reference TRBV7-9 and TRBJ1-5): DTGVSQNPRHKITKRGQNVTFRCDPISEHNRLYWYRQTLGQGPEFLTYFQNEAQLEKSRLLSDRFSAERPKGSFSTLEIQRTEQGDSAMYLCASSFEPRQGFNQPQHFGDGTRLSIL.

This CDR3 reads CASSVEGARSNYGYTF. The CDR3 DNA is TGTGCCAGCAGCGTAGAAGGGGCCAGGTCTAACTATGGCTACACCTTC. This chain connects TRBV9 to TRBJ1-2, with D perhaps TRBD1 (5 bases). The V gene lost 0 bases and the J gene lost 0 bases, with 12 bases spanning the gap. From germline, CDR1 is SGDLS and CDR2 YYNGEE. This CDR3 is 16 amino acids long.

This clone has just one count. The chain joins TRBV4-2 to TRBJ2-7; the D is unclear. The CDR3 totals 15 residues. Germline CDR1 LGHNA, CDR2 YNFKEQ. V lost 0 bases, J lost 2 bases, and 11 bases lay in between. The CDR3 loop reads CASSQDGRRAYEQYF. The CDR3 region has the DNA TGTGCCAGCAGCCAAGATGGGCGCCGAGCCTACGAGCAGTACTTC.

There are a few counts of this clone. The chain has TRBV20-1 and TRBJ2-7; D is unresolved. The ends were cut back, 4 bases at V and 6 bases at J, with 10 bases in the middle. This CDR3 contains 11 residues. Germline CDR1 and CDR2: DFQATT and SNEGSKA (reference sequence). CDR3 coding DNA: TGCAGTGCTATGGAGAGCCCCGAGCAGTACTTC. Amino acids: CSAMESPEQYF.

This clone was recorded only once. CDR3 sequence: CASSFQVLSPLHF. For the CDR3, the DNA is TGTGCCAGCAGCTTTCAGGTCTTGTCACCCCTCCACTTT. The chain is built from TRBV11-2 and TRBJ1-6; D call uncertain. Trimming left V 3 bases short and J 10 bases short, with 10 bases between. The germline CDR1 and CDR2 sequences are SGHAT and FQNNGV. The CDR3 is made up of 13 amino acids.

The rearrangement uses TRBV5-1 and TRBJ2-1; no definite D call. The CDR3 contains 15 residues. V was shortened by 2 bases and J by 1 base, with 10 bases between the two germline ends. In germline, CDR1 is SGHRS, CDR2 YFSETQ. CDR3 sequence: CASSFPRSSYNEQFF. CDR3 nucleotide sequence: TGCGCCAGCAGCTTCCCCAGGTCTTCCTACAATGAGCAGTTCTTC.

This clone was recorded a few times. The CDR3 spells CASSLPQGTSTEAFF. The CDR3 coding sequence is TGTGCCAGCAGCTTACCACAGGGGACGAGCACTGAAGCTTTCTTT. The gene calls are TRBV13 and TRBJ1-1; 7 nucleotides match TRBD1. V lost 2 bases to trimming and J lost 4 bases; unmatched junction nucleotides: 7. In germline, CDR1 is PRHDT, CDR2 FYEKMQ (reference sequence). This CDR3 comprises 15 residues.